The 25 T cell receptor beta chains below were found in one sample sequenced in a study of T cell responses to AZD1222 COVID-19 vaccine. Method: immunoSEQ multiplex PCR; TCRdb's copy keeps in-frame clones and lacks some. The repertoire holds 150,000 to 200,000 clones, with less than 95% as singletons. Sequencing was performed on peripheral blood, taken on day 0 of AZD1222 vaccination. These receptors were taken from an adult in good health.

The chain combines TRBV7-9 with TRBJ2-2, with TRBD2 as a possible D gene (5 bases). The CDR3 has 15 amino acids. Looked up from germline, CDR1 is SEHNR and CDR2 is FQNEAQ (reference sequence). Trimming pared 1 base from V and 5 bases from J, leaving 11 bases between. The CDR3 DNA follows: TGTGCCAGCAGCTTAGGAGGGCTTAAGACCGGGGAGCTGTTTTTT. Protein product: CASSLGGLKTGELFF.

V is TRBV25-1 and J is TRBJ2-1; D possibly matches TRBD1 or TRBD2 (5 bases each). The V end lost 3 bases, the J end lost 9 bases, and 15 bases lay between the germline ends. The CDR3 extends over 14 amino acids. In germline, CDR1 is MGHDK, CDR2 SYGVNS. CDR3 DNA sequence: TGTGCCAGCAGTGAGTCAGGGAGCCCTCCTGAGCAGTTCTTC. This gives the protein CASSESGSPPEQFF.

The chain links TRBV27 to TRBJ2-7; D is perhaps TRBD1 or TRBD2 (5 bases each). The CDR3 consists of 14 residues. V was cut by 8 bases and J by 2 bases, with 16 bases left in between. The germline V gene has CDR1 MNHEY and CDR2 SMNVEV (reference sequence). The CDR3 sequence: CASPGPRGAYEQYF. The DNA for the CDR3 is TGTGCCAGCCCCGGGCCCCGGGGCGCCTACGAGCAGTACTTC.

V is TRBV12-3 or TRBV12-4 and J is TRBJ2-7; D is undetermined. Trimming took off 7 bases at V and 2 bases at J, with 3 bases between the two ends. There are 10 residues in the CDR3. Here the CDR3 reads CASIPYEQYF. As DNA, the CDR3 is TGTGCCAGCATTCCCTACGAGCAGTACTTC.

This clone came up a few times. The chain couples TRBV28 to TRBJ2-7; no clear D gene. CDR1 and CDR2 from the germline V gene are MDHEN and SYDVKM. Trimming cost V 7 bases and J 5 bases, with 15 bases left between them. CDR3 length: 13 residues. CDR3 sequence reads: CASTLPSFDEQYF. For the CDR3, the DNA is TGTGCCAGCACGCTACCATCTTTCGACGAGCAGTACTTC.

The chain uses TRBV6-2 or TRBV6-3 and TRBJ2-7; D uncertain. The V and J ends lost 4 bases and 3 bases respectively, with 13 bases between them. CDR3 size: 14 residues. Germline loops: CDR1 MNHEY, CDR2 SVGEGT. As DNA, the CDR3 is TGTGCCAGCAGTTCCCAAAAGGTTGTCTACGAGCAGTACTTC. Its protein is CASSSQKVVYEQYF.

The chain links TRBV10-3 to TRBJ2-5, with a weak D call TRBD1 (6 bases). Trimming removed 2 bases at V and 0 bases at J, with 10 bases between. This CDR3 has 15 amino acids. Looked up from germline, CDR1 is ENHRY and CDR2 is SYGVKD. The CDR3 spells CAISEPGTNQETQYF. DNA of the CDR3: TGTGCCATCAGTGAGCCCGGGACAAACCAAGAGACCCAGTACTTC.

J is TRBJ2-1 and V is TRBV5-1; a weak D match, TRBD2 (6 bases). The CDR3 is made up of 14 amino acids. Germline CDR1 and CDR2: SGHRS and YFSETQ. The V and J ends lost 0 bases and 8 bases respectively, with 12 bases between them. The CDR3, as DNA: TGCGCCAGCAGCTTGGTGGCGGGGCGGGATGAGCAGTTCTTC. This sequence encodes CASSLVAGRDEQFF.

This chain connects TRBV29-1 to TRBJ1-5; TRBD1 might be the D (5 bases). CDR3 length: 12 residues. Germline V gene sequence: CDR1 SQVTM, CDR2 ANQGSEA. The germline V and J ends were trimmed by 5 bases and 6 bases, with 11 bases remaining between them. CDR3 sequence: CSVKGEGQPQHF. The CDR3 bases are TGCAGCGTTAAAGGGGAGGGTCAGCCCCAGCATTTT.

This clone was observed a handful of times. This chain joins TRBV5-1 and TRBJ1-2, with TRBD1 matching over 7 bases. The CDR3 is 14 amino acids. From germline, CDR1 is SGHRS and CDR2 YFSETQ. The V segment lost 0 bases and the J segment 8 bases; nucleotides outside the gene matches: 7. The CDR3 coding sequence is TGCGCCAGCAGCTTGGGAGGGACAGATTTAGGCTACACCTTC. Its protein product is CASSLGGTDLGYTF. The full variable domain, completed using reference TRBV5-1 and TRBJ1-2, is KAGVTQTPRYLIKTRGQQVTLSCSPISGHRSVSWYQQTPGQGLQFLFEYFSETQRNKGNFPGRFSGRQFSNSRSEMNVSTLELGDSALYLCASSLGGTDLGYTFGSGTRLTVV.

This clone was observed a few times. The chain joins TRBV5-1 to TRBJ2-2; D is unresolved. The V gene's germline CDR1 is SGHRS and CDR2 YFSETQ. V was shortened by 4 bases and J by 2 bases, with 12 bases between the two germline ends. The CDR3 runs to 15 residues. The chain's CDR3 is CASSEIPPNTGELFF. DNA for the CDR3: TGCGCCAGCAGCGAAATCCCCCCTAACACCGGGGAGCTGTTTTTT.

The V call is TRBV2, the J call TRBJ2-2; the match to TRBD1 covers 9 bases. In germline, CDR1 is SNHLY, CDR2 FYNNEI. J gave up 5 bases and V 6 bases, and 10 bases lay outside the gene matches. This CDR3 region has 16 residues. The CDR3: CASSNPGQGGTGELFF. The CDR3 DNA is TGTGCCAGCAGCAATCCGGGACAGGGAGGGACCGGGGAGCTGTTTTTT.

The chain is built from TRBV5-4 and TRBJ2-3; a weak D match, TRBD1 (5 bases). The germline V gene has CDR1 SGHNT and CDR2 YYREEE (reference sequence). CDR3 length: 15 amino acids. V lost 0 bases and J 0 bases, leaving 8 bases between the germline ends. The CDR3 sequence is CASSLDRRSTDTQYF. The CDR3 nucleotides are TGTGCCAGCAGCTTGGACAGGCGGAGCACAGATACGCAGTATTTT.

The chain couples TRBV6-1 to TRBJ2-7; TRBD2 matches at 14 bases. Germline CDR1 MNHNS, CDR2 SASEGT. V was pared by 4 bases and J by 5 bases, with 13 bases of the junction left unmatched. The CDR3 consists of 18 residues. CDR3 nucleotide sequence: TGTGCCAGCAGTGGGACTAGCGGGGGGCCCCCAAGTTGGAACGAGCAGTACTTC. Protein product: CASSGTSGGPPSWNEQYF.

The chain employs TRBV6-4 and TRBJ2-3; maybe TRBD2 (7 bases). Trimming shortened V by 0 bases and J by 2 bases, and 9 bases separated the two germline ends. This CDR3 contains 15 residues. The germline V gene encodes CDR1 MRHNA and CDR2 SNTAGT. This chain's CDR3 is CASSDSGGATDTQYF. CDR3 nucleotide sequence: TGTGCCAGCAGTGACTCGGGGGGGGCCACAGATACGCAGTATTTT.

The chain links TRBV7-2 to TRBJ1-3, with 9 bases aligning to TRBD1. Germline assignment: CDR1 SGHTA and CDR2 FQGNSA. Trimming at V came to 2 bases and at J to 4 bases, leaving 3 bases not matched to a gene. This CDR3 has 15 residues. The CDR3 reads CASSLRTGVGNTIYF. CDR3 bases: TGTGCCAGCAGCTTACGGACAGGGGTGGGAAACACCATATATTTT.

Here the CDR3 DNA reads TGTGCCAGCAGCGCCAAGGGCCCGGGAGAGACCCAGTACTTC. This encodes CASSAKGPGETQYF. The gene calls are TRBV9 and TRBJ2-5; unclear D gene. Trimming cost V 3 bases and J 4 bases, with 13 bases left between them. Germline assignment: CDR1 SGDLS and CDR2 YYNGEE. The CDR3 is 14 amino acids.

The chain recombines TRBV19 with TRBJ1-1; D unresolved. The length of the CDR3 is 13 residues. Trimming pared 2 bases from V and 4 bases from J, leaving 8 bases between. Germline V lookup: CDR1 LNHDA, CDR2 SQIVND (reference sequence). CDR3 amino acids: CASSILDGTEAFF. The CDR3 nucleotides read TGTGCCAGTAGTATATTAGATGGCACTGAAGCTTTCTTT.

The J gene is TRBJ1-5, the V gene TRBV27; possibly TRBD1 for D (6 bases). The CDR3 runs to 15 residues. Trimming removed 5 bases at V and 0 bases at J, with 11 bases between. Germline CDR1 reads MNHEY; CDR2 reads SMNVEV (reference sequence). The CDR3 spells CASSGGPNSNQPQHF. CDR3 nucleotides: TGTGCCAGCAGTGGGGGGCCCAATAGCAATCAGCCCCAGCATTTT.

The J gene is TRBJ1-1, the V gene TRBV5-1; no firm D call. Trimming pared 2 bases from V and 3 bases from J, leaving 14 bases between. The length of the CDR3 is 15 residues. Looked up from germline, CDR1 is SGHRS and CDR2 is YFSETQ. The CDR3 reads CASSFQLTEDTEAFF. CDR3 coding DNA: TGCGCCAGCAGCTTTCAGCTAACGGAGGACACTGAAGCTTTCTTT. Complete variable domain (other parts from reference TRBV5-1 and TRBJ1-1): KAGVTQTPRYLIKTRGQQVTLSCSPISGHRSVSWYQQTPGQGLQFLFEYFSETQRNKGNFPGRFSGRQFSNSRSEMNVSTLELGDSALYLCASSFQLTEDTEAFFGQGTRLTVV.

This chain links TRBV27 with TRBJ2-1, with 10 bases lining up with TRBD1. The germline V gene has CDR1 MNHEY and CDR2 SMNVEV (reference sequence). This CDR3 spans 16 amino acids. Germline trimming cut 5 bases from V and 9 bases from J; bases unmatched to any gene: 13. The CDR3 region is CASSDAARDRGGEQFF. CDR3 sequence (DNA): TGTGCCAGCAGTGACGCAGCCCGGGACAGGGGTGGTGAGCAGTTCTTC.

J is TRBJ2-7 and V is TRBV2; TRBD1 matches 7 bases. With V trimmed by 7 bases and J by 2 bases, 8 bases remained unmatched. Per the germline V gene, CDR1 is SNHLY and CDR2 is FYNNEI. This CDR3 spans 14 amino acids. This CDR3 is CASNSGTVTYEQYF. The DNA of the CDR3 is TGTGCCAGCAACTCCGGGACAGTCACCTACGAGCAGTACTTC. The full variable domain, completed using reference TRBV2 and TRBJ2-7, is EPEVTQTPSHQVTQMGQEVILRCVPISNHLYFYWYRQILGQKVEFLVSFYNNEISEKSEIFDDQFSVERPDGSNFTLKIRSTKLEDSAMYFCASNSGTVTYEQYFGPGTRLTVT.

The J gene is TRBJ1-1, the V gene TRBV10-3; no firm D call. Trimming cost V 2 bases and J 5 bases, with 15 bases left between them. CDR1 and CDR2 from the germline V gene are ENHRY and SYGVKD. This CDR3 region has 15 residues. The CDR3 sequence: CAISEALGRQTEAFF. The CDR3 region has the DNA TGTGCCATCAGTGAGGCGTTGGGGAGGCAGACTGAAGCTTTCTTT.

V is TRBV27 and J is TRBJ2-7; 7 bases are shared with TRBD1. Germline V gives CDR1 MNHEY, CDR2 SMNVEV (reference sequence). The CDR3 sequence is 14 residues long. J gave up 2 bases and V 2 bases, and 3 bases lay outside the gene matches. The CDR3 here is CASSLNRGTYEQYF. The CDR3, as DNA: TGTGCCAGCAGTTTAAACAGGGGTACCTACGAGCAGTACTTC.

The chain uses TRBV30 and TRBJ1-2, with TRBD1 matching over 7 bases. The junction had 13 bases not matched to a gene; V was cut back by 2 bases and J by 4 bases. Germline loops: CDR1 GTSNPN, CDR2 SVGIG (reference sequence). This CDR3 is 16 amino acids long. This CDR3 reads CAWSSLPLDRAYGYTF. The DNA for the CDR3 is TGTGCCTGGAGTTCCCTTCCCCTCGACAGGGCCTATGGCTACACCTTC. Looking up the rest from reference TRBV30 and TRBJ1-2 gives the full variable domain: SQTIHQWPATLVQPVGSPLSLECTVEGTSNPNLYWYRQAAGRGLQLLFYSVGIGQISSEVPQNLSASRPQDRQFILSSKKLLLSDSGFYLCAWSSLPLDRAYGYTFGSGTRLTVV.